The clone carrying this T cell receptor (beta chain) has just a few counts. Sequencing used immunoSEQ multiplex PCR; TCRdb keeps in-frame clones, though not all of them. The sample contains roughly 31,000 clones, about 88% of which appear only once. The source of the sample is a study of sequential checkpoint blockade in melanoma. Trimming stripped 8 bases from V and 3 bases from J, with 7 bases between. This CDR3 spans 10 amino acids. Germline loops: CDR1 DFQATT, CDR2 SNEGSKA (reference sequence). Treatment reported: randomized to nivolumab then ipilimumab (arm A) or the reverse (arm B). DNA-damaging chemotherapy had not been given to any patient beforehand.

The sequence was obtained from a human donor with melanoma. This chain uses TRBV20-1 with TRBJ1-2; D uncertain. Sequencing was performed on CD8+ T cells sorted from blood (inferred from file names), taken from a patient given nivolumab and ipilimumab in sequence. This CDR3 is CSSRDYGYTF. CDR3 nucleotides: TGCAGTTCGCGTGACTATGGCTACACCTTC.